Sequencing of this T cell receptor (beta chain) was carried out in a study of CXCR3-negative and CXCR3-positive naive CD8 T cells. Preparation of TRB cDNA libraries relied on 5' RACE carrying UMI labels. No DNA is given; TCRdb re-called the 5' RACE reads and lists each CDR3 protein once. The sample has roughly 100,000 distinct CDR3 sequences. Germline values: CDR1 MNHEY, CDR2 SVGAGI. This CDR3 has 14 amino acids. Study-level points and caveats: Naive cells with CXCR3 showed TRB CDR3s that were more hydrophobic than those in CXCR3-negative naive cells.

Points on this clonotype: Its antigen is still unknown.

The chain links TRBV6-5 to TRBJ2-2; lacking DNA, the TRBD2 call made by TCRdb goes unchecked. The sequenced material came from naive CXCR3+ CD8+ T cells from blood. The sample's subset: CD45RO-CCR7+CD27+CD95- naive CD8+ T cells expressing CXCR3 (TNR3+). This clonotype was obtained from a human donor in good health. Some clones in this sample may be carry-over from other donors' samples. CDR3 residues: CASRRGGHTGELFF.